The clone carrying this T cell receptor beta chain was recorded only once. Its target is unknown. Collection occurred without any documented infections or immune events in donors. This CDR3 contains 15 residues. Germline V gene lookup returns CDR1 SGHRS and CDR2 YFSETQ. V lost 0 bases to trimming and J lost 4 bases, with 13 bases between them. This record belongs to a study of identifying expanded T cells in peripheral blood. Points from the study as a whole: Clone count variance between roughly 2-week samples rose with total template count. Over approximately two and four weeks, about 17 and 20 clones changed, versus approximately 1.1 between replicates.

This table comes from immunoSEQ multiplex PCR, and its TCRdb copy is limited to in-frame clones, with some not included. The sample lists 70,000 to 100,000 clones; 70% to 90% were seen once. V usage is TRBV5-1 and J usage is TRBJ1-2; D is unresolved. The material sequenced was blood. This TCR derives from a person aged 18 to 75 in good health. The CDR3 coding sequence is TGCGCCAGCAGCTTGGGCCAGTCCCTTTCCTATGGCTACACCTTC. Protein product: CASSLGQSLSYGYTF.